This paragraph covers one T cell receptor beta chain sequence. The CDR3 sequence is 15 residues long. Germline lookup yields CDR1 LNHDA and CDR2 SQIVND (reference sequence). Losses at the gene ends were 10 bases for V and 5 bases for J; bases not matched to a gene: 13. Repertoires were generated with immunoSEQ multiplex PCR, while TCRdb's copy carries only in-frame clones and drops some. The table includes about 81,000 clones, more than 75% detected once. The sample belongs to a study of OX40 agonist ivuxolimab in advanced cancers. The TCR sequence derives from an adult with an advanced solid tumor such as melanoma, head and neck, liver or kidney cancer. This rearrangement joins TRBV19 to TRBJ1-1; 10 bases map to TRBD1. The sequencing used CD4+ or CD8+ T cells sorted from blood, collected in a trial of the OX40 agonist ivuxolimab. The CDR3 reads CATTQRDRGPTEAFF. As DNA, the CDR3 is TGTGCCACGACACAAAGGGACAGGGGACCAACTGAAGCTTTCTTT.